Listed here are 27 T cell receptor beta chains from one sample, sequenced in a study of CD8 T cells in ankylosing spondylitis. From the 5' RACE reads, TCRdb called clonotypes with MiXCR, one entry per CDR3 protein. The table includes 300,000 to 400,000 distinct CDR3 sequences, 20% to 25% detected once. The sample consisted of blood, either unsorted or a sorted T cell fraction (not recorded which). The receptor set was obtained from a male donor with ankylosing spondylitis or in good health (not recorded which).

The chain links TRBV12-3 or TRBV12-4 to TRBJ2-5; D possibly corresponds to TRBD1 (5 bases). V was clipped by 3 bases and J by 4 bases, with 9 bases between them. The CDR3 is 13 amino acids. CDR3 nucleotide sequence: TGTGCCAGCAGTTTTATGCAGGGAGAGACCCAGTACTTC. This translates into CASSFMQGETQYF.

J is TRBJ2-3 and V is TRBV20-1, with D unresolved. The CDR3 runs 20 residues. Germline CDR1 DFQATT, CDR2 SNEGSKA (reference sequence). V was cut by 1 base and J by 0 bases, with 26 bases left in between. The chain's CDR3 is CSARVGLFHSLGRSTDTQYF. CDR3 DNA: TGCAGTGCTAGAGTCGGGCTTTTCCACAGCCTGGGTCGAAGCACAGATACGCAGTATTTT.

This clonotype was counted ten times or more. The DNA for the CDR3 is TGTGCCAGCAGCTCCGACAAAGCTTTCTTT. Its protein is CASSSDKAFF. The chain links TRBV11-2 to TRBJ1-1; D not resolved. Germline assignment: CDR1 SGHAT and CDR2 FQNNGV. Trimming removed 4 bases from V and 9 bases from J, with 6 bases in between. The CDR3 is 10 residues long.

Written as DNA, the CDR3 is TGTGCCAGCAGTTTATCGGGGATAGGGGGCACTGAAGCTTTCTTT. It yields the protein CASSLSGIGGTEAFF. J is TRBJ1-1 and V is TRBV28; D is perhaps TRBD1 (6 bases). V shed 1 base and J shed 4 bases, with 13 bases lying between them. In germline, CDR1 is MDHEN, CDR2 SYDVKM. The CDR3 totals 15 residues.

J is TRBJ2-1 and V is TRBV9; D gene uncertain. V lost 0 bases and J 8 bases, leaving 12 bases between the germline ends. The length of the CDR3 is 14 residues. Germline CDR1 and CDR2: SGDLS and YYNGEE. CDR3 in DNA: TGTGCCAGCAGCGTAGAGGCTAGTCCCCATGAGCAGTTCTTC. It specifies CASSVEASPHEQFF. Supplemented by reference TRBV9 and TRBJ2-1, the full variable domain reads DSGVTQTPKHLITATGQRVTLRCSPRSGDLSVYWYQQSLDQGLQFLIQYYNGEERAKGNILERFSAQQFPDLHSELNLSSLELGDSALYFCASSVEASPHEQFFGPGTRLTVL.

The chain employs TRBV15 and TRBJ2-1, with a weak D call TRBD1 (6 bases). Germline CDR1 LNHNV, CDR2 YYDKDF (reference sequence). Trimming removed 5 bases at V and 7 bases at J, with 9 bases between. This CDR3 is built from 12 residues. Here the CDR3 DNA reads TGTGCCACCAGCGTGACAGGTAATGAGCAGTTCTTC. Its protein product is CATSVTGNEQFF.

The rearrangement links TRBV6-5 to TRBJ2-1; D might be TRBD1 or TRBD2, each matching 6 bases. Germline V gives CDR1 MNHEY, CDR2 SVGAGI. V lost 0 bases, J lost 4 bases, and 16 bases lay in between. The CDR3 is 17 residues long. CDR3 DNA sequence: TGTGCCAGCAGTTACTCGGGGGGCGGGACACCATACAATGAGCAGTTCTTC. Amino acids: CASSYSGGGTPYNEQFF.

The chain joins TRBV6-4 to TRBJ2-2; the D is unclear. The CDR3 is 12 residues long. With 2 bases removed from V and 5 bases from J, the gap between germline ends came to 3 bases. CDR1 is MRHNA, CDR2 SNTAGT, per germline. This chain's CDR3 is CASSDITGELFF. CDR3 DNA: TGTGCCAGCAGTGACATTACCGGGGAGCTGTTTTTT.

The rearrangement links TRBV10-2 to TRBJ2-1, with TRBD1 identical over 10 bases. Trimming at V came to 2 bases and at J to 7 bases, leaving 8 bases not matched to a gene. Looked up from germline, CDR1 is WSHSY and CDR2 is SAAADI. CDR3 size: 16 residues. The CDR3 DNA is TGCGCCAGCAGTGAGAGAGCGGGACAGGGGAAAAATGAGCAGTTCTTC. Translation gives CASSERAGQGKNEQFF.

In its sample, this clonotype was seen a few times. This sequence joins TRBV7-6 and TRBJ2-1, with D unclear. Per the germline V gene, CDR1 is SGHVS and CDR2 is FNYEAQ. The CDR3 is 13 amino acids. The germline V and J ends were trimmed by 5 bases and 5 bases, with 10 bases remaining between them. The CDR3 here is CASSAYTNNEQFF. DNA for the CDR3: TGTGCCAGCAGCGCCTACACGAACAATGAGCAGTTCTTC. Based on the CDR3 plus reference TRBV7-6 and TRBJ2-1, the full variable domain is GAGVSQSPRYKVTKRGQDVALRCDPISGHVSLYWYRQALGQGPEFLTYFNYEAQQDKSGLPNDRFSAERPEGSISTLTIQRTEQRDSAMYRCASSAYTNNEQFFGPGTRLTVL.

The V and J genes are TRBV29-1 and TRBJ2-3; 8 bases fit TRBD1. After removal of 5 bases from V and 6 bases from J, the junction contained 16 bases not matched to a gene. Germline V gene data show CDR1 as SQVTM and CDR2 as ANQGSEA. The CDR3 has 16 amino acids. CDR3 sequence (DNA): TGCAGCGTTTCGCCGCAGGACAGGGTGCATTATGATACGCAGTATTTT. Encoded protein: CSVSPQDRVHYDTQYF.

This clonotype came up a few times. The rearrangement uses TRBV20-1 and TRBJ1-5, with no clear D. V lost 6 bases, J lost 5 bases, and 17 bases lay in between. The CDR3 covers 14 residues. Germline V lookup: CDR1 DFQATT, CDR2 SNEGSKA (reference sequence). CDR3 in amino acids: CSANGPPTDQPQHF. In DNA form, the CDR3 reads TGCAGTGCCAATGGGCCTCCTACAGATCAGCCCCAGCATTTT.

This chain links TRBV27 with TRBJ2-5, with unresolved D. V was trimmed by 5 bases and J by 0 bases, leaving 7 bases between them. Germline V lookup: CDR1 MNHEY, CDR2 SMNVEV (reference sequence). The CDR3 contains 13 residues. CDR3 loop: CASSGWYQETQYF. CDR3 nucleotide sequence: TGTGCCAGCAGTGGTTGGTACCAAGAGACCCAGTACTTC.

This clonotype was recorded many times. The chain combines TRBV12-3 or TRBV12-4 with TRBJ2-1, with D perhaps TRBD2 (6 bases). The CDR3 contains 15 residues. The V and J ends lost 6 bases and 1 base respectively, with 13 bases between them. The CDR3 protein is CASSVPEGSYNEQFF. CDR3 DNA: TGTGCCAGCAGCGTCCCGGAGGGTTCCTACAATGAGCAGTTCTTC.

The chain joins TRBV7-9 to TRBJ1-4, with D uncertain. V shed 4 bases and J shed 5 bases, with 8 bases lying between them. The germline CDR1 and CDR2 sequences are SEHNR and FQNEAQ (reference sequence). The CDR3 runs to 13 residues. The CDR3 spells CASSSGENEKLFF. The CDR3 nucleotides are TGTGCCAGCAGCTCGGGAGAAAATGAAAAACTGTTTTTT. Together with reference TRBV7-9 and TRBJ1-4, the CDR3 gives the full variable domain: DTGVSQNPRHKITKRGQNVTFRCDPISEHNRLYWYRQTLGQGPEFLTYFQNEAQLEKSRLLSDRFSAERPKGSFSTLEIQRTEQGDSAMYLCASSSGENEKLFFGSGTQLSVL.

This clonotype was seen a handful of times. The V and J genes are TRBV29-1 and TRBJ2-1; 10 bases are shared with TRBD1. Germline V gene lookup returns CDR1 SQVTM and CDR2 ANQGSEA. Trimming removed 7 bases from V and 9 bases from J; junction bases left unmatched: 3. The CDR3 totals 11 residues. The CDR3 DNA reads TGCAGCGAGAGGACAGGGGGTGAGCAGTTCTTC. Translation gives CSERTGGEQFF.

This clonotype turned up a few times. The chain carries TRBV12-3 or TRBV12-4 and TRBJ1-2, with TRBD1 as a possible D gene (5 bases). The CDR3 totals 13 residues. V dropped 6 bases and J dropped 3 bases, with 11 bases sitting between them. CDR3: CASRLRGDYGYTF. The CDR3 DNA follows: TGTGCCAGCAGGCTCCGGGGGGACTATGGCTACACCTTC.

This rearrangement joins TRBV7-9 to TRBJ2-1, with D hard to call. The CDR3 runs to 11 residues. The V gene's germline CDR1 is SEHNR and CDR2 FQNEAQ (reference sequence). The V gene lost 3 bases and the J gene lost 16 bases, with 13 bases spanning the gap. The CDR3 protein is CASSLVYEAFF. The DNA for the CDR3 is TGTGCCAGCAGCTTGGTCTATGAGGCATTCTTC.

This clonotype has just a few counts. This chain connects TRBV20-1 to TRBJ2-5; 12 nucleotides match TRBD2. After removal of 3 bases from V and 1 base from J, the junction contained 6 bases not matched to a gene. Germline V gives CDR1 DFQATT, CDR2 SNEGSKA (reference sequence). CDR3 length: 16 amino acids. The CDR3 protein is CSARLASGGAQETQYF. CDR3 coding DNA: TGCAGTGCTAGGTTGGCTAGCGGGGGGGCCCAAGAGACCCAGTACTTC.

This clonotype showed up just a few times. The rearrangement links TRBV15 to TRBJ2-1; D call uncertain. Trimming took 0 bases from V and 6 from J, leaving 9 bases between them. Germline V gives CDR1 LNHNV, CDR2 YYDKDF (reference sequence). The CDR3 has 14 amino acids. The CDR3 protein is CATSRDRAPNEQFF. CDR3 in DNA: TGTGCCACCAGCAGAGATCGGGCCCCCAATGAGCAGTTCTTC.

The chain joins TRBV9 to TRBJ2-1; the match to TRBD2 covers 12 bases. This CDR3 contains 20 residues. From germline, CDR1 is SGDLS and CDR2 YYNGEE. V lost 0 bases, J lost 0 bases, and 10 bases stayed unmatched. CDR3 in amino acids: CASSVGGGTSGPSSYNEQFF. CDR3 in DNA: TGTGCCAGCAGCGTAGGAGGCGGGACTAGCGGGCCGAGCTCCTACAATGAGCAGTTCTTC.

This clonotype was counted between two and nine times. This chain connects TRBV10-3 to TRBJ2-3; D remains ambiguous. V lost 4 bases, J lost 6 bases, and 8 bases lay in between. Germline values: CDR1 ENHRY, CDR2 SYGVKD. This CDR3 is 12 amino acids long. The CDR3 loop reads CAISAFEDTQYF. The CDR3 DNA follows: TGTGCCATCAGTGCTTTCGAGGATACGCAGTATTTT.

This sequence joins TRBV7-9 and TRBJ2-1; 7 nucleotides match TRBD2. With V trimmed by 5 bases and J by 3 bases, 10 bases remained unmatched. Germline CDR1 SEHNR, CDR2 FQNEAQ (reference sequence). The CDR3 consists of 16 residues. The CDR3 loop reads CASSPRQGGNYNEQFF. The CDR3 DNA is TGTGCCAGCAGCCCCAGGCAGGGAGGGAACTACAATGAGCAGTTCTTC.

The V and J genes are TRBV4-1 and TRBJ1-1; no definite D call. This CDR3 comprises 13 residues. Trimming took 2 bases from V and 0 from J, leaving 4 bases between them. Germline V gives CDR1 MGHRA, CDR2 YSYEKL. CDR3 bases: TGCGCCAGCAGCCAAAACATGAACACTGAAGCTTTCTTT. The encoded protein is CASSQNMNTEAFF.

This clonotype occurred many times. V gene TRBV12-3 or TRBV12-4 combines with J gene TRBJ2-7; no reliable D call. Trimming shortened V by 3 bases and J by 1 base, and 4 bases separated the two germline ends. This CDR3 region has 12 residues. In DNA, the CDR3 is TGTGCCAGCAGTTTTGTTTCCTACGAGCAGTACTTC. This gives the protein CASSFVSYEQYF.

This chain joins TRBV7-9 and TRBJ2-3, with TRBD1 matching over 8 bases. J gave up 3 bases and V 5 bases, and 7 bases lay outside the gene matches. There are 15 residues in the CDR3. Germline lookup yields CDR1 SEHNR and CDR2 FQNEAQ (reference sequence). CDR3 nucleotides: TGTGCCAGCAGCCCTAGACAGGGGCGGACAGATACGCAGTATTTT. It yields the protein CASSPRQGRTDTQYF.

This clonotype was seen more than once but under ten times. At one of its ends the junction is not consistent with the germline gene, which may arise from a read error. The CDR3 protein is CASSQNPVDPQKTQYF. Here the CDR3 DNA reads TGCGCCAGCAGCCAGAACCCCGTGGACCCCCAAAAGACCCAGTACTTC. This chain links TRBV4-1 with TRBJ2-5; no reliable D call. This CDR3 is 16 amino acids long. Germline V lookup: CDR1 MGHRA, CDR2 YSYEKL.